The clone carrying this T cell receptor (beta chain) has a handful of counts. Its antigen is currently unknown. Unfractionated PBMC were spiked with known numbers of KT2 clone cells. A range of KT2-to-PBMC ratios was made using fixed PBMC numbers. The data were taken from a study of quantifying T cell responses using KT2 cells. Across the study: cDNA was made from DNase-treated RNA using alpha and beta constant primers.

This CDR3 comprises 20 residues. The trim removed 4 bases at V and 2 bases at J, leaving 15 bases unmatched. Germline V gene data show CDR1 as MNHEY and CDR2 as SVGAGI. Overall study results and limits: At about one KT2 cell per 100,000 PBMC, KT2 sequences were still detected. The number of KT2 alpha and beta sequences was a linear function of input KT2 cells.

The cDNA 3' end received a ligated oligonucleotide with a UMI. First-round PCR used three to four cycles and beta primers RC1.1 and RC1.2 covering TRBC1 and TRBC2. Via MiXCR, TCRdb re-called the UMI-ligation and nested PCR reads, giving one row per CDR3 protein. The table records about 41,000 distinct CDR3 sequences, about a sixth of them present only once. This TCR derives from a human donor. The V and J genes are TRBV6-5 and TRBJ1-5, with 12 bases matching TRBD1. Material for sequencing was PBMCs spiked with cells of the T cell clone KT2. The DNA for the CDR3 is TGTGCCAGCAGTTCTTTGCCGGGACAGGGGGCATTTCGAGGCAATCAGCCCCAGCATTTT. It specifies CASSSLPGQGAFRGNQPQHF.